This T cell receptor beta chain was sequenced in a study of blood T cell repertoires in COVID-19. This clone was observed a few times. Sequenced by immunoSEQ multiplex PCR; TCRdb stores in-frame clones only, minus some. Here the sample spans some 220,000 clones, 84% being singletons. The CDR3 contains 12 residues. Germline V gene data show CDR1 as SNHLY and CDR2 as FYNNEI. Trimming removed 3 bases from V and 4 bases from J, with 6 bases in between. Material for sequencing was peripheral blood. The TCR originated in a woman aged 80 or over with active or convalescent COVID-19. The V gene is TRBV2, the J gene TRBJ1-2; D gene ambiguous. Here the CDR3 DNA reads TGTGCCAGCAGTGACCACAGCTATGGCTACACCTTC. As protein: CASSDHSYGYTF.